Listed below are T cell receptor beta chains from one sample, sequenced in a study of blood T cell repertoires in COVID-19. TCRdb's copy holds only in-frame clones and misses some; the assay was immunoSEQ multiplex PCR. This table holds some 150,000 clones, 80% to 90% found once. Sequencing was done on a sample of PBMCs or T cells enriched from blood (not recorded which). These receptors all stem from a woman aged 45-65 years in a cohort exposed to, infected with or recovered from COVID-19 (not recorded which). Each CDR3 is given without its conserved first and last residue. The order of the fields is V gene, CDR3 protein.

TRBV2	ASTRAGTAGTGELF
TRBV11-3	ASSKGLGPLNTEAF
TRBV19	ASSMQVNQPQH
TRBV28	ASSWDSSNTGELF
TRBV24-1	ATSDRTVNTGELF
TRBV28	ASSRDRGKEQY
TRBV28	ASSPRTSGSYEQY
TRBV11-1	ASSLAGFPVGEQF
TRBV4-1	ASSQEARGSYEQY
TRBV6-1	ASSVYGTLGEDTQY
TRBV5-4	ASSFGGRAVSDEQY
TRBV7-2	ASNPGGGHEQY
TRBV7-9	ASNRDQDYNEQF
TRBV4-2	ASSHEQFGNQPQH
TRBV25-1	ASMPGLAGFTDTQY
TRBV19	ASKVSTGYYEQY
TRBV11-1	ASSPGQSSYNEQF
TRBV24-1	ATSDLPSPGGRQTQY
TRBV18	ASSPPPRGGGEKLF
TRBV6-2/TRBV6-3	ASSPREEGWVFLQETQY
TRBV7-3	ASSRSIAETQY
TRBV3-1/TRBV3-2	ASSQGGGTINEQF
TRBV7-2	ASSSGQLSYEQY
TRBV3-1/TRBV3-2	ASSPLGRAHGELF
TRBV9	ASSAGTSGGARDTQY
TRBV19	ATETGGMSGNQPQH
TRBV7-3	ASSLSVDNEQF
TRBV7-3	ASSLGQGSTEAF
TRBV28	ASRGDRAGNTIY
TRBV7-2	ASSLALSGNYGYT
TRBV6-5	ASSLQGEADTQY
TRBV28	ASSLEAGDVYEQY
TRBV18	ASSPYETQY
TRBV27	ASSLWRESIYEQF
TRBV14	ASSQEPGQETQY
TRBV5-6	ASSFFSGGTDQPQH
TRBV5-1	ASSLTTGGFQPQH
TRBV7-3	ASSLGRETEAF
TRBV28	ASSLSGTPPGQY
TRBV2	ASSVPGQGRADSSYEQY
TRBV7-9	ASSYPGNQETQY
TRBV28	ASRQSPPQPQH
TRBV5-1	ASSRGLAQAGELF
TRBV20-1	SASGSGTDTQY
TRBV5-1	ASSSWTDIQETQY
TRBV2	ASRNLAGTGDEQY
TRBV14	ASSHDREQF
TRBV30	AWSSLTGSSGANVLT
TRBV4-1	ASSQVDRAGTHGQPQH
TRBV25-1	ASRRDSDTGELF
TRBV28	ASSPLFGTAKRGYT
TRBV6-6	ASRSGTNYGYT
TRBV21-1	AGRRTGVGNTIY
TRBV9	ASSSGGYSNQPQH
TRBV27	ASSPTTRGGYT
TRBV11-2	ASSLEGAGQPQH
TRBV13	ASSAGPPRTGDVYSNQPQH
TRBV10-3	AISGIDSTGELF
TRBV27	ASSSMSSPSTDTQY
TRBV27	ASSQGTSDYNEQF